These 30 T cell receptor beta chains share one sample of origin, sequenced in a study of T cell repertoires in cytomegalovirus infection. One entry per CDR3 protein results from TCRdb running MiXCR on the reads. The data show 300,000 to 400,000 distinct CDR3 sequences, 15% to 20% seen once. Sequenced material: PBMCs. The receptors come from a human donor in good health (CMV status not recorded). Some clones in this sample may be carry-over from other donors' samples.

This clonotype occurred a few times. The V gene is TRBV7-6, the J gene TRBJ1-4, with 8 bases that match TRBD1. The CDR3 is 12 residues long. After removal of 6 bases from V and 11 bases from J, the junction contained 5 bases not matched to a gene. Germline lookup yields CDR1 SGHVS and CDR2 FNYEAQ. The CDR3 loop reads CASSRQGNKLFF. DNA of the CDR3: TGTGCCAGCAGTCGACAGGGGAACAAACTGTTTTTT.

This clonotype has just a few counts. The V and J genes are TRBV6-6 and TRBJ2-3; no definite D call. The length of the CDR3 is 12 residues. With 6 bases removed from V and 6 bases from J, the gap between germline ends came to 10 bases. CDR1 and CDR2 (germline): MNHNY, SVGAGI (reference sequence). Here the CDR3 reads CASSPDWDTQYF. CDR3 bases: TGTGCCAGCAGCCCAGATTGGGATACGCAGTATTTT.

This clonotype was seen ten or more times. The CDR3 bases are TGTGCCAGCAGCCTGTCCTTAGAGGTCGGTCTGGATGAGCAGTTCTTC. Translating gives CASSLSLEVGLDEQFF. The chain carries TRBV11-2 and TRBJ2-1; the D is unclear. CDR1 is SGHAT and CDR2 is FQNNGV in the germline V gene. Trimming cost V 5 bases and J 8 bases, with 22 bases left between them. The length of the CDR3 is 16 residues.

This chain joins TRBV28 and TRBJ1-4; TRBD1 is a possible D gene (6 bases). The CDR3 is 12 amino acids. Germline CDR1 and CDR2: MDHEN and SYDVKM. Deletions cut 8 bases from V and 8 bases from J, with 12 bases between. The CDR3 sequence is CASSQGGEKLFF. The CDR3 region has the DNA TGTGCCAGCTCACAGGGAGGGGAAAAACTGTTTTTT.

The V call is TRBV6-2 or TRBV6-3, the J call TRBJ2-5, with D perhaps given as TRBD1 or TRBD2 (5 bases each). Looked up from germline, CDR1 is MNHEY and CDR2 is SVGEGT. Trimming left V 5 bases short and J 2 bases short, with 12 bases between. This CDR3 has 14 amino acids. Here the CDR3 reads CASSRPGQQETQYF. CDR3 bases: TGTGCCAGCAGTCGCCCGGGGCAGCAAGAGACCCAGTACTTC.

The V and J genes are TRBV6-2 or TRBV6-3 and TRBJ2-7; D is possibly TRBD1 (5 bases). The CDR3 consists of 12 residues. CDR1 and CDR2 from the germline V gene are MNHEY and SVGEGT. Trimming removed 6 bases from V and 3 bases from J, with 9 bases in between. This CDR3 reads CASRETDYEQYF. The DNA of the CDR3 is TGTGCCAGCAGAGAGACAGACTACGAGCAGTACTTC.

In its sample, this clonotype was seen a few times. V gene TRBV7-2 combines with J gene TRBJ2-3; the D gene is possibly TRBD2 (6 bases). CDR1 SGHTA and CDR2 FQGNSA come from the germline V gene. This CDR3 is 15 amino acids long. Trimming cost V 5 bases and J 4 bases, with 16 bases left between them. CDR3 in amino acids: CASSPRDSFSDTQYF. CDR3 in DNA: TGTGCCAGCAGCCCCCGGGACTCCTTCTCAGATACGCAGTATTTT.

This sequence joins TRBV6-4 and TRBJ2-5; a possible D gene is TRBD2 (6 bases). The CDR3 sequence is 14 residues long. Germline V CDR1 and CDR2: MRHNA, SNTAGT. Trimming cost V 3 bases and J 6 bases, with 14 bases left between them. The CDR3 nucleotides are TGTGCCAGCAGTGAGACTATAGCGGCGCAGACCCAGTACTTC. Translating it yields CASSETIAAQTQYF.

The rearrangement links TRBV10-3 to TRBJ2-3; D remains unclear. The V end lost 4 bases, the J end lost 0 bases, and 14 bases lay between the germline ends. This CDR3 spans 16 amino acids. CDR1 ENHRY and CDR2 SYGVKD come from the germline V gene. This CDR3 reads CAISGIRSFSTDTQYF. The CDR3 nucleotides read TGTGCCATCAGTGGAATTCGGTCCTTCAGCACAGATACGCAGTATTTT.

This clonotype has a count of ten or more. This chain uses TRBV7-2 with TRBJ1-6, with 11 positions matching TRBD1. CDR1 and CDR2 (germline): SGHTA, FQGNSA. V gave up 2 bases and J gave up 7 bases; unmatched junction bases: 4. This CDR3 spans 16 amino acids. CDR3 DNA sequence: TGTGCCAGCAGCTTATTTTGGGACAGGGGGAATTCACCCCTCCACTTT. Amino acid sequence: CASSLFWDRGNSPLHF. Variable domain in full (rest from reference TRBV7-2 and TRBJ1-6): GAGVSQSPSNKVTEKGKDVELRCDPISGHTALYWYRQSLGQGLEFLIYFQGNSAPDKSGLPSDRFSAERTGGSVSTLTIQRTQQEDSAVYLCASSLFWDRGNSPLHFGNGTRLTVT.

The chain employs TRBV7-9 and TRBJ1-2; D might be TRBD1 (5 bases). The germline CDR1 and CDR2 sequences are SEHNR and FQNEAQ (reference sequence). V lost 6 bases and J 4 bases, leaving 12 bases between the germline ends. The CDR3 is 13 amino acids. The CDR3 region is CASRGRGTYGYTF. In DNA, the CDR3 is TGTGCCAGCAGGGGTCGTGGGACCTATGGCTACACCTTC. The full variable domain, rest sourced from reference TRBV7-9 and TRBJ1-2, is DTGVSQNPRHKITKRGQNVTFRCDPISEHNRLYWYRQTLGQGPEFLTYFQNEAQLEKSRLLSDRFSAERPKGSFSTLEIQRTEQGDSAMYLCASRGRGTYGYTFGSGTRLTVV.

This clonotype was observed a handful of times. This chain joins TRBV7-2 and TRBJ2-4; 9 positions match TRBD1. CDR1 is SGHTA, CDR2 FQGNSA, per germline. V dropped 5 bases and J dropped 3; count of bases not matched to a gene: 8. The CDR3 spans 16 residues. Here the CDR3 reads CASSPRQGVVKNIQYF. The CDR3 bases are TGTGCCAGCAGCCCCAGACAGGGGGTCGTCAAAAACATTCAGTACTTC. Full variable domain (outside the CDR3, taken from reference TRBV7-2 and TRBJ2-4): GAGVSQSPSNKVTEKGKDVELRCDPISGHTALYWYRQSLGQGLEFLIYFQGNSAPDKSGLPSDRFSAERTGGSVSTLTIQRTQQEDSAVYLCASSPRQGVVKNIQYFGAGTRLSVL.

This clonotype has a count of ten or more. DNA of the CDR3: TGTGCCAGCAGCCACCAACGGGGAGCCTCCTCCTACGAGCAGTACTTC. The encoded protein is CASSHQRGASSYEQYF. This chain joins TRBV7-6 and TRBJ2-7; D possibly corresponds to TRBD2 (5 bases). Trimming removed 5 bases at V and 0 bases at J, with 17 bases between. Germline V gene sequence: CDR1 SGHVS, CDR2 FNYEAQ. CDR3 length: 16 residues. The complete variable domain, with remaining parts taken from reference TRBV7-6 and TRBJ2-7, reads GAGVSQSPRYKVTKRGQDVALRCDPISGHVSLYWYRQALGQGPEFLTYFNYEAQQDKSGLPNDRFSAERPEGSISTLTIQRTEQRDSAMYRCASSHQRGASSYEQYFGPGTRLTVT.

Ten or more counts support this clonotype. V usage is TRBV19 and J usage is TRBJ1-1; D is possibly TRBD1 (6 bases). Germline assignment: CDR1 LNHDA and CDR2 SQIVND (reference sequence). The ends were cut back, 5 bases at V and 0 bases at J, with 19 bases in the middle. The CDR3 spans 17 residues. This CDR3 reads CASSPSGAQGLNTEAFF. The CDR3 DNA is TGTGCCAGTAGTCCCTCAGGGGCACAGGGATTGAACACTGAAGCTTTCTTT.

CDR3 nucleotides: TGTGCCAGCAGCCCACCCTCCGGGGAGGAAGGGGGTGAGGAGCAGTACTTC. Translating it yields CASSPPSGEEGGEEQYF. The genes are TRBV7-9 and TRBJ2-7; the D gene could be TRBD1 or TRBD2 (6 bases each). The V end was cut by 5 bases, the J end by 7 bases, with 27 bases between. Germline CDR1 SEHNR, CDR2 FQNEAQ (reference sequence). The CDR3 length is 17 residues.

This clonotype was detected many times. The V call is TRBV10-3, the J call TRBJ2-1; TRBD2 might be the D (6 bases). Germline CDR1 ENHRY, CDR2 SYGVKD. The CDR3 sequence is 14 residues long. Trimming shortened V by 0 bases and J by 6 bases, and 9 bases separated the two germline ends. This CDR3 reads CAISESLAVNEQFF. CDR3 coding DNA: TGTGCCATCAGTGAGTCATTAGCGGTCAATGAGCAGTTCTTC.

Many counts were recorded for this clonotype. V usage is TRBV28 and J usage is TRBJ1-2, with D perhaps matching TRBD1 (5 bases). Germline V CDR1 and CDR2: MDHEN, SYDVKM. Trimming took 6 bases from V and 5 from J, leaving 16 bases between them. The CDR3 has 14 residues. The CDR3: CASSRQSSFYGYTF. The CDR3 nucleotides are TGTGCCAGCAGCCGACAGTCCAGTTTTTATGGCTACACCTTC.

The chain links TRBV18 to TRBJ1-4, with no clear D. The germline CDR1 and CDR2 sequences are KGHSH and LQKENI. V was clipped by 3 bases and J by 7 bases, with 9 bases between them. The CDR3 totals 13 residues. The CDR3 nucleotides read TGTGCCAGCTCACCGGGCCGGATTGAAAAACTGTTTTTT. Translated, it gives CASSPGRIEKLFF.

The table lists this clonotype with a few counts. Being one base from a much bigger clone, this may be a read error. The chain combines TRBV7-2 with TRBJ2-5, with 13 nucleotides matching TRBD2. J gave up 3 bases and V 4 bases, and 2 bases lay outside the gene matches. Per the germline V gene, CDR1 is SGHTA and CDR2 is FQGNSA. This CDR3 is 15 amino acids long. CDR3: CTSSSGLAGEETQYF. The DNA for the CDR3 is TGTACCAGCAGCTCCGGACTAGCGGGAGAAGAGACCCAGTACTTC. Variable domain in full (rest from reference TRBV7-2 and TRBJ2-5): GAGVSQSPSNKVTEKGKDVELRCDPISGHTALYWYRQSLGQGLEFLIYFQGNSAPDKSGLPSDRFSAERTGGSVSTLTIQRTQQEDSAVYLCTSSSGLAGEETQYFGPGTRLLVL.

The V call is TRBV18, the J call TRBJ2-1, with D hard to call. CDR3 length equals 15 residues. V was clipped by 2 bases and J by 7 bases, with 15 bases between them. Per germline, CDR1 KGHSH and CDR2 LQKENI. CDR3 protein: CASSPVSSRQNEQFF. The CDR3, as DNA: TGTGCCAGCTCACCAGTGTCAAGCCGTCAAAATGAGCAGTTCTTC.

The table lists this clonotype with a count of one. This CDR3 reads CSAPRTGYGYTF. The CDR3 region has the DNA TGCAGCGCCCCCCGGACAGGGTATGGCTACACCTTC. The chain carries TRBV29-1 and TRBJ1-2, with 8 positions matching TRBD1. With 7 bases clipped from V and 5 bases from J, the junction kept 6 bases outside the gene matches. This CDR3 contains 12 residues. Germline-derived CDR1 and CDR2 are SQVTM and ANQGSEA.

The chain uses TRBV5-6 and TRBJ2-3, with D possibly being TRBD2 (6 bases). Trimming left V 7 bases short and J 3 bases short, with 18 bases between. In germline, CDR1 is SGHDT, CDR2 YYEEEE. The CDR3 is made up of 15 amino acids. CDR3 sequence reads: CASGVGGERTDTQYF. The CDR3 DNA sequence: TGTGCCAGCGGCGTCGGGGGAGAAAGAACAGATACGCAGTATTTT.

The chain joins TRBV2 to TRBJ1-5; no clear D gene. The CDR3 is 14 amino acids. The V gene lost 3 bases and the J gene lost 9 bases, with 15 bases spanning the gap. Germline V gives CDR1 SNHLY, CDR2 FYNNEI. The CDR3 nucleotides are TGTGCCAGCAGTGAGAGTAACAGAATCGGGCCCCAGCATTTT. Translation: CASSESNRIGPQHF.

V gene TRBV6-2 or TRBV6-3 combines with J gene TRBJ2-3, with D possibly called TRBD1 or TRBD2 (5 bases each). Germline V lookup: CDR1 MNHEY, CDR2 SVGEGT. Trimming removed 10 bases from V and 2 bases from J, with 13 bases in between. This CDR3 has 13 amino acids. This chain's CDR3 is CATGPGLTDTQYF. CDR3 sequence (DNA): TGTGCCACCGGACCGGGGCTCACAGATACGCAGTATTTT.

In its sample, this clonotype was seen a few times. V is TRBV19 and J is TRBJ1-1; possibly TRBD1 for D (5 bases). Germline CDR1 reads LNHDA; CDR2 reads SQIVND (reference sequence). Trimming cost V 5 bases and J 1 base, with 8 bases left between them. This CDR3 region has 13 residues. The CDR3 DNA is TGTGCCAGTAGTGGGACCAGGAACACTGAAGCTTTCTTT. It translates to CASSGTRNTEAFF.

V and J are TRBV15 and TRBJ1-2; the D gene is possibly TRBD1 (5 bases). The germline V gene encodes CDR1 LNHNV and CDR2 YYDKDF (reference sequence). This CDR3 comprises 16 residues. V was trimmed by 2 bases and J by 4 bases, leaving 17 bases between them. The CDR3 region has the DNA TGTGCCACCAGCAGAAACCTGGGGGTAGGGTTCTATGGCTACACCTTC. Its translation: CATSRNLGVGFYGYTF.

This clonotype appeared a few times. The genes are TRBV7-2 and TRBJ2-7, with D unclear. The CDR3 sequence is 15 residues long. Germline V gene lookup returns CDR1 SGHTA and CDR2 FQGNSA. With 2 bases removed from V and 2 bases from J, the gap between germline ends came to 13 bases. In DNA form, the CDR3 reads TGTGCCAGCAGCTTACAAACTACCATGCCCTACGAGCAGTACTTC. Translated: CASSLQTTMPYEQYF.

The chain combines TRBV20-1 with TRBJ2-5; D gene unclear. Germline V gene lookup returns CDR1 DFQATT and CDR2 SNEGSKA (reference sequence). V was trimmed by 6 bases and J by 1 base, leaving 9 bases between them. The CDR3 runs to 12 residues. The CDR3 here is CSAVDFQETQYF. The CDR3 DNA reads TGCAGTGCGGTTGACTTCCAAGAGACCCAGTACTTC.

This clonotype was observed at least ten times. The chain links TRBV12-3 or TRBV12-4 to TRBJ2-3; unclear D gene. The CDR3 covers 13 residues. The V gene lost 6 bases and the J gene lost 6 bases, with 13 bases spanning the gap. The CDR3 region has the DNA TGTGCCAGCAGATACACGGACGCGGATACGCAGTATTTT. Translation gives CASRYTDADTQYF.

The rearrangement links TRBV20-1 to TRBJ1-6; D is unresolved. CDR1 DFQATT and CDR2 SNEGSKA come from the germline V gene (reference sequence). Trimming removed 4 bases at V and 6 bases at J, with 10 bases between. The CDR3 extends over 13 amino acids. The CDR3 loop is CSAKGTGNSPLHF. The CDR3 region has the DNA TGCAGTGCTAAGGGAACCGGTAATTCACCCCTCCACTTT.